This T cell receptor beta chain was documented in a study of T cell repertoires in cytomegalovirus infection. Background on the study: From public TCR beta signatures came an indication of both CMV infection and matching HLA type.

This clonotype showed up just a few times. Antigen specificity is unknown. TCRdb re-called the reads with MiXCR, one entry per CDR3 protein. There are some 70,000 distinct CDR3 sequences in the sample; 20% to 25% occur only once, and roughly 80% lies in the top ten. Sequencing input: PBMCs, sequenced either directly or after in vitro stimulation (not recorded which). The sequence was obtained from a human donor in good health (CMV status not recorded). Some clones in this sample may be carry-over from other donors' samples.

CDR3 coding DNA: TGTGCCAGCAGGGCAGGGGATTATACAGATACGCAGTATTTT. It specifies CASRAGDYTDTQYF. The chain is built from TRBV2 and TRBJ2-3; D perhaps matches TRBD1 (6 bases). CDR3 size: 14 residues. Trimming removed 6 bases at V and 3 bases at J, with 13 bases between. Germline V gene sequence: CDR1 SNHLY, CDR2 FYNNEI. Combining the CDR3 with reference TRBV2 and TRBJ2-3 gives the whole variable domain EPEVTQTPSHQVTQMGQEVILRCVPISNHLYFYWYRQILGQKVEFLVSFYNNEISEKSEIFDDQFSVERPDGSNFTLKIRSTKLEDSAMYFCASRAGDYTDTQYFGPGTRLTVL.